The next 12 T cell receptor beta chains were all read from a single sample in a study of metastatic and nonmetastatic thyroid tumors. No treatment had been given to any patient before thyroid surgery. TCRdb re-analyzed the PCR reads through MiXCR. The sample shows 15,000 to 20,000 clones, under 35% of them seen only once. The specimen was tumor tissue. The receptors were gathered from a female donor with papillary thyroid cancer or a benign thyroid nodule (not recorded which). Some clones in this sample may be carry-over from other donors' samples.

This clone turned up a few times. V and J are TRBV12-3 or TRBV12-4 and TRBJ2-2; TRBD2 is a possible D gene (5 bases). Trimming took 6 bases from V and 0 from J, leaving 14 bases between them. The CDR3 runs to 16 residues. The CDR3 DNA is TGTGCCAGCAGACGACTACATGGTGCGAACACCGGGGAGCTGTTTTTT. Translation gives CASRRLHGANTGELFF.

The V and J genes are TRBV6-1 and TRBJ1-1, with D perhaps matching TRBD1 (5 bases). Looked up from germline, CDR1 is MNHNS and CDR2 is SASEGT. The V and J ends lost 6 bases and 11 bases respectively, with 19 bases between them. The CDR3 sequence is 13 residues long. The chain's CDR3 is CASSLSQGFNAFF. The DNA for the CDR3 is TGTGCCAGCAGCCTATCTCAGGGCTTTAACGCTTTCTTT.

Only a few counts were recorded for this clone. The chain joins TRBV3-1 to TRBJ1-1; a weak D match, TRBD1 (5 bases). The V gene lost 1 base and the J gene lost 2 bases, with 8 bases spanning the gap. Germline lookup yields CDR1 LGHDT and CDR2 YNNKEL (reference sequence). This CDR3 has 14 residues. CDR3 amino acids: CASSQADSNTEAFF. The CDR3 bases are TGTGCCAGCAGCCAAGCCGACAGCAACACTGAAGCTTTCTTT.

In its sample, this clone is medium-sized (0.01 to 0.1%). V is TRBV12-3 or TRBV12-4 and J is TRBJ2-2, with D perhaps TRBD2 (6 bases). Trimming cost V 6 bases and J 5 bases, with 13 bases left between them. The CDR3 covers 14 residues. The CDR3 DNA reads as TGTGCCAGCAGGCCCGGGGGTAGGACCGGGGAGCTGTTTTTT. Its translation is CASRPGGRTGELFF.

This clone has ten or more counts. This chain links TRBV3-1 with TRBJ2-1, with D perhaps TRBD2 (5 bases). From germline, CDR1 is LGHDT and CDR2 YNNKEL (reference sequence). V was shortened by 0 bases and J by 4 bases, with 7 bases between the two germline ends. This CDR3 has 14 residues. The CDR3 sequence is CASSQDRGYNEQFF. The DNA of the CDR3 is TGTGCCAGCAGCCAAGATCGCGGGTACAATGAGCAGTTCTTC.

The chain combines TRBV6-1 with TRBJ1-1, with D maybe TRBD1 (6 bases). CDR1 and CDR2 (germline): MNHNS, SASEGT. The CDR3 runs to 13 residues. The V end was cut by 5 bases, the J end by 5 bases, with 12 bases between. CDR3: CASSTGPWTEAFF. CDR3 in DNA: TGTGCCAGCAGTACAGGGCCGTGGACTGAAGCTTTCTTT.

This clone was seen at least ten times. The CDR3: CASSPLGRTIQETQYF. In nucleotides, the CDR3 is TGCGCCAGCAGCCCCCTGGGGCGGACGATCCAAGAGACCCAGTACTTC. The V call is TRBV4-1, the J call TRBJ2-5; TRBD1 might be the D (5 bases). Between the trimmed V and J ends, which lost 4 bases and 1 base, there was a span of 16 bases. This CDR3 is 16 amino acids long. CDR1 and CDR2 (germline): MGHRA, YSYEKL.

The chain links TRBV28 to TRBJ1-1, with D possibly TRBD1 on 6 matching bases. This CDR3 is built from 11 residues. Trimming cost V 10 bases and J 13 bases, with 19 bases left between them. Looked up from germline, CDR1 is MDHEN and CDR2 is SYDVKM. DNA for the CDR3: TGTGCCATCACCCTACTGGGGGCAGTTTTCTTT. Translation: CAITLLGAVFF.

The chain has TRBV6-2 or TRBV6-3 and TRBJ1-5, with D tentatively TRBD1 (6 bases). Germline CDR1 and CDR2: MNHEY and SVGEGT. V lost 5 bases to trimming and J lost 7 bases, with 18 bases between them. The CDR3 consists of 15 residues. The CDR3, as DNA: TGTGCCAGCAGTCCCGAAGGAGGGGGGGGGCAGCCCCAGCATTTT. It codes for CASSPEGGGGQPQHF.

V gene TRBV24-1 combines with J gene TRBJ2-7; D remains unclear. The V end was cut by 4 bases, the J end by 0 bases, with 15 bases between. Germline CDR1 is KGHDR and CDR2 is SFDVKD. CDR3 length: 16 residues. The chain's CDR3 is CATSDPSGDSSYEQYF. The CDR3 DNA reads TGTGCCACCAGTGACCCGTCTGGAGACTCCTCCTACGAGCAGTACTTC.

Judged by abundance, this clone is medium-sized. V gene TRBV6-1 combines with J gene TRBJ2-7; 12 bases are a match to TRBD1. The length of the CDR3 is 14 residues. Germline V lookup: CDR1 MNHNS, CDR2 SASEGT. V lost 5 bases to trimming and J lost 6 bases; unmatched junction nucleotides: 5. The CDR3 loop reads CASSTGTGGAEQYF. CDR3 coding DNA: TGTGCCAGCAGTACCGGGACAGGGGGCGCCGAGCAGTACTTC.

This clone is deemed large. This chain links TRBV2 with TRBJ2-3; D may match TRBD1 or TRBD2 (6 bases each). The CDR3 is made up of 14 amino acids. Germline V CDR1 and CDR2: SNHLY, FYNNEI. V gave up 6 bases and J gave up 0 bases, with 10 bases separating them. The CDR3: CASRPGASTDTQYF. CDR3 sequence (DNA): TGTGCCAGCAGACCGGGGGCGAGCACAGATACGCAGTATTTT.